This TCR beta chain was documented in a study of cytomegalovirus exposure and HLA in healthy donors. Across the study: Out of about 180 million T cells, an earlier analysis found about 120 million unique TCR beta sequences in total. General study results and limits: One variant, a missense change in DCLRE1C, was linked in a later analysis to TCR beta V- and J-gene trimming. Being productive about 90% or about 30% of the time was typical of most TCR beta V segments in an earlier analysis.

Primers included in the PCR were 60 Vbeta and 13 Jbeta primers. TCRdb's table, derived via immunoSEQ multiplex PCR, lists solely in-frame clones and lacks some. The sample has approximately 170,000 clones; 80% are singletons. Of note for this clone: Its antigen is unidentified.

The clonotype originates from a male donor in good health and CMV-seronegative. Sequencing was carried out using PBMCs.

The CDR3 coding sequence is TGTGCCACCAGCAGCACAGGGTCCTGGCAGCCCCAGCATTTT. It codes for CATSSTGSWQPQHF. This chain connects TRBV15 to TRBJ1-5; weak D call: TRBD1 (6 bases). Germline CDR1 and CDR2: LNHNV and YYDKDF (reference sequence). The CDR3 totals 14 residues. Trimming took 3 bases from V and 7 from J, leaving 13 bases between them.